This T cell receptor beta chain was sequenced for a study of STAT3 mutations in large granular lymphocyte leukemia. General study results and limits: Every T-cell large granular lymphocyte leukemia patient had at least one immunodominant TCR beta clonotype. Some patients had persisting codominant clonotypes that could mask small clones. TCR clonotype switching after therapy occurred in about 30% of the 18 patients.

The CDR3 runs 16 residues. Germline loops: CDR1 SGHDT, CDR2 YYEEEE. Trimming removed 3 bases from V and 2 bases from J, with 15 bases in between. Produced via immunoSEQ multiplex PCR; TCRdb's table is partial and in-frame only. Among around 17,000 clones listed, roughly 81% were seen once. Note on this clone: Antigen specificity is unknown.

The V and J genes are TRBV5-6 and TRBJ2-1; possible D gene TRBD2, 6 bases. This clonotype was obtained from a man aged 45-65 years with T-cell large granular lymphocyte leukemia. Some clones in this sample may be carry-over from other donors' samples. The sample was peripheral blood mononuclear cells. CDR3: CASSSVGGMPYNEQFF. The CDR3 nucleotides are TGTGCCAGCAGCTCCGTGGGGGGAATGCCCTACAATGAGCAGTTCTTC.